The 9 T cell receptor beta chains given below trace back to one sample, sequenced in a study of blood T cell repertoires in COVID-19 (dated by TCRdb to 2020 to 2022). Libraries were made using the immunoSEQ multiplex PCR assay. The table comes from immuneACCESS by way of TCRdb, which keeps in-frame sequences with V and J called. Part of the clones is missing from these tables; in studies checked, under half for an unresolved V gene and the rest for unknown reasons. The sample data list under 250,000 clones, and roughly 80% of these were observed just once. Approximately 3.5% of the sample comes from the top ten. The source material was peripheral blood. These receptors came from a woman aged 18 to 35 with acute or convalescent COVID-19.

Here the CDR3 DNA reads TGTGCCAGCAGCTGGGGGGGGGCGAGACCCTACGAGCAGTACTTC. It translates to CASSWGGARPYEQYF. The chain couples TRBV6-5 to TRBJ2-7, with D perhaps TRBD2 (7 bases). V was clipped by 6 bases and J by 2 bases, with 17 bases between them. Germline V CDR1 and CDR2: MNHEY, SVGAGI. The CDR3 loop spans 15 amino acids.

This clone has just a few counts. The chain joins TRBV7-9 to TRBJ1-5; 8 bases agree with TRBD1. V gave up 6 bases and J gave up 4 bases; unmatched junction bases: 2. The CDR3 totals 13 residues. Per the germline V gene, CDR1 is SEHNR and CDR2 is FQNEAQ (reference sequence). The CDR3 DNA follows: TGTGCCAGCAGACGGACAGGGAATCAGCCCCAGCATTTT. The encoded protein is CASRRTGNQPQHF.

Here the CDR3 DNA reads TGCAGCGTGGGACTCCGCTCTGGAAACACCATATATTTT. It codes for CSVGLRSGNTIYF. The chain recombines TRBV29-1 with TRBJ1-3, with D tentatively TRBD1 (5 bases). Trimming removed 6 bases at V and 0 bases at J, with 9 bases between. The germline V gene encodes CDR1 SQVTM and CDR2 ANQGSEA. There are 13 residues in the CDR3.

This clone is deemed medium-sized (0.01 to 0.1%). The chain carries TRBV7-3 and TRBJ2-3; maybe TRBD2 (6 bases). Germline CDR1 and CDR2: SGHTA and FQGTGA. CDR3 length: 17 amino acids. Trimming removed 0 bases at V and 2 bases at J, with 15 bases between. CDR3 amino acids: CASSLTPPSDPTDTQYF. The CDR3 bases are TGTGCCAGCAGCTTAACCCCGCCTAGCGATCCCACAGATACGCAGTATTTT.

This chain connects TRBV7-3 to TRBJ1-6; TRBD1 is a possible D gene (6 bases). Germline loops: CDR1 SGHTA, CDR2 FQGTGA. The V end lost 5 bases, the J end lost 1 base, and 9 bases lay between the germline ends. The CDR3 consists of 15 residues. This CDR3 is CASSLGQSYNSPLHF. The CDR3 DNA reads TGTGCCAGCAGCCTTGGACAGTCCTATAATTCACCCCTCCACTTT.

This clone was observed once. CDR3 amino acids: CASSFSVTGGDYGYTF. CDR3 in DNA: TGTGCCAGCAGCTTCTCGGTGACAGGGGGGGACTATGGCTACACCTTC. J is TRBJ1-2 and V is TRBV7-9; 9 nucleotides agree with TRBD1. CDR3 length: 16 amino acids. Germline CDR1 SEHNR, CDR2 FQNEAQ (reference sequence). Unmatched junction bases numbered 8, after V lost 3 bases and J lost 3 bases.

V is TRBV28 and J is TRBJ1-3; 10 positions match TRBD1. From germline, CDR1 is MDHEN and CDR2 SYDVKM. The J segment lost 1 base and the V segment lost 5 bases, leaving 8 bases of the junction unmatched. This CDR3 region has 17 residues. CDR3 DNA: TGTGCCAGCAGTCTCAGGACAGGGGGTTTTTCTGGAAACACCATATATTTT. Encoded protein: CASSLRTGGFSGNTIYF.

The J gene is TRBJ1-6, the V gene TRBV4-3; D is unresolved. CDR1 is LGHNA, CDR2 YSLEER, per germline. V shed 4 bases and J shed 4 bases, with 14 bases lying between them. The CDR3 is 16 residues long. CDR3 bases: TGCGCCAGCAGCCCCAGCTCCGTACAGTATAATTCACCCCTCCACTTT. As protein: CASSPSSVQYNSPLHF.

This clone was detected once. The V gene is TRBV19, the J gene TRBJ1-5; D unresolved. V shed 5 bases and J shed 15 bases, with 26 bases lying between them. The CDR3 length is 15 residues. In germline, CDR1 is LNHDA, CDR2 SQIVND (reference sequence). CDR3 sequence reads: CASSPSVVGDLRWHF. The CDR3 nucleotides are TGTGCCAGTAGTCCGTCCGTAGTGGGAGACTTAAGGTGGCATTTT.